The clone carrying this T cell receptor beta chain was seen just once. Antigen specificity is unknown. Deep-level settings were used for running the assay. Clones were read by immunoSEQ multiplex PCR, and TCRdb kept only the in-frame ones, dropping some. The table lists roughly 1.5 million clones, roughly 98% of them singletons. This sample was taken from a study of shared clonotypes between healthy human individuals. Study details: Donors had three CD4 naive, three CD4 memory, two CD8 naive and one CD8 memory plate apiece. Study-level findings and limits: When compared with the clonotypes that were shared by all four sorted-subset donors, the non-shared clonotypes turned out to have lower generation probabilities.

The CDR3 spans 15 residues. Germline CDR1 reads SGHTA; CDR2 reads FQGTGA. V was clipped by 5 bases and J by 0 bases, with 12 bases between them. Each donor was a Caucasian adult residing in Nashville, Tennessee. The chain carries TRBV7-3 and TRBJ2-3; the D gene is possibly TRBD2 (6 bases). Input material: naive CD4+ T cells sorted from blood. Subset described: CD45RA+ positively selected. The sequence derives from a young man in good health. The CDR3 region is CASSPLAGSTDTQYF. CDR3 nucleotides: TGTGCCAGCAGCCCCCTGGCGGGGAGCACAGATACGCAGTATTTT.